This record looks at one T cell receptor (beta chain) sequence and its context. Its specificity is unknown. This record comes from a study of T cell responses to AZD1222 COVID-19 vaccine. The table came from immunoSEQ multiplex PCR; TCRdb's copy has only in-frame clones and leaves some out. The data show roughly 130,000 clones, about 91% seen once. J gave up 3 bases and V 3 bases, and 4 bases lay outside the gene matches. This CDR3 contains 15 residues. From germline, CDR1 is SGHTA and CDR2 FQGTGA. Whole-study results and caveats: Donor demographics were predominantly white British with a female majority; clonal diversity may be underestimated. An increase in Spike-specific TCR breadth and depth was observed after two AZD1222 doses. Repertoires were collected only later (after the peak T cell response had occurred).

The material sequenced was peripheral blood, taken on day 0 of AZD1222 vaccination. The rearrangement uses TRBV7-3 and TRBJ2-3, with TRBD1 identical over 9 bases. The sequence was obtained from an adult in good health. The CDR3 spells CASSFDRGKTDTQYF. The DNA for the CDR3 is TGTGCCAGCAGCTTTGACAGGGGGAAAACAGATACGCAGTATTTT.